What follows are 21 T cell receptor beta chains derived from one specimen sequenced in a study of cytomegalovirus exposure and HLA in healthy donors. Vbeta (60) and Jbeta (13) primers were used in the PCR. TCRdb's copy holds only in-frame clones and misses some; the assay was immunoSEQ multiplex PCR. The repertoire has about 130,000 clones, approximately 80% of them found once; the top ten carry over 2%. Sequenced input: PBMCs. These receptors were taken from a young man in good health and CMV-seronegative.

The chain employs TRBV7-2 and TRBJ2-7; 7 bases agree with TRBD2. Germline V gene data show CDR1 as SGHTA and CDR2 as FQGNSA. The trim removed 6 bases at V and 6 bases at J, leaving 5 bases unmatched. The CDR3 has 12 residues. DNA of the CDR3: TGTGCCAGCAGTAGGACGGGGGGCGAGCAGTACTTC. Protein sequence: CASSRTGGEQYF.

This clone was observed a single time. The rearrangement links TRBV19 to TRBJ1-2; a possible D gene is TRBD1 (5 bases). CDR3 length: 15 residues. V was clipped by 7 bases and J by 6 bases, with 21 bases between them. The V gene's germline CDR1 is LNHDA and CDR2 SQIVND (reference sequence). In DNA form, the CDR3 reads TGTGCCAGTACCCCGCTGGGCAGGGCTCAAAATGGCTACACCTTC. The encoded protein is CASTPLGRAQNGYTF.

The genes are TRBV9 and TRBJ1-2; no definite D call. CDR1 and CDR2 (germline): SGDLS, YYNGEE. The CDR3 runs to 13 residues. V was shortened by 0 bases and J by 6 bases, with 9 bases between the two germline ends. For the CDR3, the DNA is TGTGCCAGCAGCGTAGGGCAGATGAATGGCTACACCTTC. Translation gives CASSVGQMNGYTF.

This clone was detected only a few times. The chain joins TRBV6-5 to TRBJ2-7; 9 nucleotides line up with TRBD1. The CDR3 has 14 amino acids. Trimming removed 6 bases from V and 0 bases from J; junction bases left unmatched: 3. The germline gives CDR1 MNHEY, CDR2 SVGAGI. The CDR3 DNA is TGTGCCAGCAGCCGGGACAGGGCCTCCTACGAGCAGTACTTC. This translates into CASSRDRASYEQYF.

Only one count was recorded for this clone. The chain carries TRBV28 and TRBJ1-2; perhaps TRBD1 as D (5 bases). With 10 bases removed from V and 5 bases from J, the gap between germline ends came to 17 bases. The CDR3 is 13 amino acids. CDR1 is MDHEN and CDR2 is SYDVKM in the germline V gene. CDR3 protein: CATGGDLWYGYTF. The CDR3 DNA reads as TGTGCCACCGGGGGGGATCTTTGGTATGGCTACACCTTC.

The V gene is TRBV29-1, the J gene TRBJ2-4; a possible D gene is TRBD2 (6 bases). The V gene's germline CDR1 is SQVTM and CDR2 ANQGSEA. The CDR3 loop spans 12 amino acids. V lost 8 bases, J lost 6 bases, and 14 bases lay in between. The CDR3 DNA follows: TGCAGCTTCCGCGGGGATGGAAACATTCAGTACTTC. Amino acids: CSFRGDGNIQYF. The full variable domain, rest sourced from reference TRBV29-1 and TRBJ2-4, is SAVISQKPSRDICQRGTSLTIQCQVDSQVTMMFWYRQQPGQSLTLIATANQGSEATYESGFVIDKFPISRPNLTFSTLTVSNMSPEDSSIYLCSFRGDGNIQYFGAGTRLSVL.

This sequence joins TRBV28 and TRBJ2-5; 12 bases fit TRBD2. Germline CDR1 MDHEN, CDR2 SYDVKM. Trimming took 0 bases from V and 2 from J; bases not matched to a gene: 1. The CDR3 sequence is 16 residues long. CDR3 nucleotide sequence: TGTGCCAGCAGTTTATGGACTAGCGGGAGTCAAGAGACCCAGTACTTC. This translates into CASSLWTSGSQETQYF.

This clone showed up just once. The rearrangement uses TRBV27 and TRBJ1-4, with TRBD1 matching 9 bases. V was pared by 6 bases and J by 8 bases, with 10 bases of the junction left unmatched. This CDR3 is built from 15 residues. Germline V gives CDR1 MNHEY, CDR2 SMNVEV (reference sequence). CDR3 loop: CASRYTGGANEKLFF. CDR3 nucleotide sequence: TGTGCCAGCAGGTACACAGGGGGCGCGAACGAAAAACTGTTTTTT.

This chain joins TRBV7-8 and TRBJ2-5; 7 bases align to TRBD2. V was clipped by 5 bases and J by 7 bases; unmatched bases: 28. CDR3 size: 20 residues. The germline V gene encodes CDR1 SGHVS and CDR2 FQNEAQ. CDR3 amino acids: CASSPYRARPGPGEGATQYF. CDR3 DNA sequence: TGTGCCAGCAGCCCGTACCGGGCCAGGCCCGGTCCGGGGGAGGGCGCGACCCAGTACTTC.

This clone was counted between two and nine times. DNA for the CDR3: TGTGCCTGGAGTAGGGGTCTCTCCTACGAGCAGTACTTC. Residues: CAWSRGLSYEQYF. The chain employs TRBV30 and TRBJ2-5; TRBD1 might be the D (5 bases). The last part of the DNA fits TRBJ2-7 better; the J call may be wrong. This CDR3 comprises 13 residues. Germline CDR1 and CDR2: GTSNPN and SVGIG (reference sequence).

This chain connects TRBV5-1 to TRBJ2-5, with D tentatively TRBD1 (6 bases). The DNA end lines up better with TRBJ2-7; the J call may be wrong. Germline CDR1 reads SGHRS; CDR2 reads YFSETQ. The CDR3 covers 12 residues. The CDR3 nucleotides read TGCGCCAGCAGCTGGGACACCCACGAGCAGTACTTC. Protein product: CASSWDTHEQYF.

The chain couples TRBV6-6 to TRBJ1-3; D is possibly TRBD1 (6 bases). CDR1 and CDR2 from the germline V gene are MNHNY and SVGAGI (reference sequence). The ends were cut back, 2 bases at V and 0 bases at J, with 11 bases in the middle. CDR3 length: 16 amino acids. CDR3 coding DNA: TGTGCCAGCAGTTACCGGACAGTCCCCTCTGGAAACACCATATATTTT. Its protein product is CASSYRTVPSGNTIYF.

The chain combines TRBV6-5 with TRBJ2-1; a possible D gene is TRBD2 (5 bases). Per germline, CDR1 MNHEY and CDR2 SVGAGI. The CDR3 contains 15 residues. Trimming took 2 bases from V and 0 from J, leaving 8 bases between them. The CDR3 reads CASSYGLSSYNEQFF. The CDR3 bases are TGTGCCAGCAGTTACGGACTCAGCTCCTACAATGAGCAGTTCTTC.

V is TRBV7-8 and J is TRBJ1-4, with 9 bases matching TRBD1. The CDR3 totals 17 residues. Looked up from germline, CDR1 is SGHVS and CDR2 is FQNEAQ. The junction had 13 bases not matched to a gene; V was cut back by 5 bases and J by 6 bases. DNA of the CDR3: TGTGCCAGCAGCCCGGCCTGGGGACAGGGCAAAGATGAAAAACTGTTTTTT. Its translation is CASSPAWGQGKDEKLFF.

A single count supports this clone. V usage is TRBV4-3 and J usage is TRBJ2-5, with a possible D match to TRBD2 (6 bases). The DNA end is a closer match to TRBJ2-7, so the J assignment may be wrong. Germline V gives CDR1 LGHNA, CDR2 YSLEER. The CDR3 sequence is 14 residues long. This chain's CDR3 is CASSQDGGTYEQYF. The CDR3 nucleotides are TGCGCCAGCAGCCAAGATGGAGGGACTTACGAGCAGTACTTC.

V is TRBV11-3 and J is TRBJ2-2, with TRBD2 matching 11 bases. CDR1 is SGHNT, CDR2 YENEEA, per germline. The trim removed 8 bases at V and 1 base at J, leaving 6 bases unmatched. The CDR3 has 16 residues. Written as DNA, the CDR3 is TGTGCCAGCCCTTTAGCGGGAGGGAAGAACACCGGGGAGCTGTTTTTT. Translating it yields CASPLAGGKNTGELFF.

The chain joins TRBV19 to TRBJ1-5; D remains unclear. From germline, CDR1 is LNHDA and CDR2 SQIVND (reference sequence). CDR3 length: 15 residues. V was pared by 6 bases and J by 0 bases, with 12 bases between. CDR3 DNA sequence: TGTGCCAGTAGAGCAATGATGTATAGCAATCAGCCCCAGCATTTT. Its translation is CASRAMMYSNQPQHF.

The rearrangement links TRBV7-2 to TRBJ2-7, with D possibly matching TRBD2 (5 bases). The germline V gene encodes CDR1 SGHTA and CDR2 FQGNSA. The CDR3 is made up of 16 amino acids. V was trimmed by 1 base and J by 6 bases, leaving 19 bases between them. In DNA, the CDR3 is TGTGCCAGCAGCTTAGATAGCGCCGCTAAGGTTGCCGAGCAGTACTTC. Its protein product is CASSLDSAAKVAEQYF.

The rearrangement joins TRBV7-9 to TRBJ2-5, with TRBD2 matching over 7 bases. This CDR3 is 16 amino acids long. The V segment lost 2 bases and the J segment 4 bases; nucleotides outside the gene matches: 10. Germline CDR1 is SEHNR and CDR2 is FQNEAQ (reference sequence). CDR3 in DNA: TGTGCCAGCAGCTTACGTTCCGGGGGAGGGCGAGAGACCCAGTACTTC. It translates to CASSLRSGGGRETQYF.

The CDR3 sequence: CASGEGLAKNIQYF. CDR3 coding DNA: TGCGCCAGCGGAGAGGGACTAGCCAAAAACATTCAGTACTTC. This chain connects TRBV10-1 to TRBJ2-4; a weak D match, TRBD2 (6 bases). Trimming left V 8 bases short and J 0 bases short, with 11 bases between. The CDR3 consists of 14 residues. CDR1 WNHNN and CDR2 SYGVQD come from the germline V gene (reference sequence).

CDR3: CASRTVAKNIQYF. The CDR3 DNA sequence: TGTGCCAGCCGGACAGTAGCCAAAAACATTCAGTACTTC. The chain recombines TRBV27 with TRBJ2-4; TRBD1 might be the D (6 bases). Germline lookup yields CDR1 MNHEY and CDR2 SMNVEV (reference sequence). This CDR3 spans 13 amino acids. Trimming pared 8 bases from V and 0 bases from J, leaving 8 bases between.